The next 4 T cell receptor beta chains were all read from a single sample in a study of blood T cell repertoires in COVID-19. Here immunoSEQ multiplex PCR was the method, and the copy in TCRdb shows in-frame clones only, minus some. The table lists just under 95,000 clones, approximately 80% of them singletons, with 19% in the top ten. Sequenced material: peripheral blood. The receptors stem from a human donor in a cohort sampled during active COVID-19.

The count of this clone is one. This chain joins TRBV7-2 and TRBJ1-5, with TRBD1 as a possible D gene (5 bases). V lost 1 base to trimming and J lost 4 bases, with 8 bases between them. From germline, CDR1 is SGHTA and CDR2 FQGNSA. The CDR3 spans 14 residues. Here the CDR3 reads CASSLVRTNQPQHF. The DNA of the CDR3 is TGTGCCAGCAGCTTAGTTAGGACAAATCAGCCCCAGCATTTT.

The chain carries TRBV18 and TRBJ1-1; no clear D. V lost 2 bases, J lost 3 bases, and 7 bases lay in between. CDR1 is KGHSH and CDR2 is LQKENI in the germline V gene. This CDR3 has 13 amino acids. The CDR3 region has the DNA TGTGCCAGCTCACCAAGGCAGGACACTGAAGCTTTCTTT. It is translated as CASSPRQDTEAFF.

The rearrangement joins TRBV6-5 to TRBJ2-5; 9 bases are a match to TRBD2. With V trimmed by 7 bases and J by 5 bases, 11 bases remained unmatched. The CDR3 runs 15 residues. Per the germline V gene, CDR1 is MNHEY and CDR2 is SVGAGI. The CDR3 DNA reads TGTGCCAGCACCGGTAGCGGGAGTGGGGGGGAGACCCAGTACTTC. It encodes CASTGSGSGGETQYF.

The chain joins TRBV23-1 to TRBJ2-7, with 10 bases identical to TRBD1. TRBV23-1 is classed as an ORF, of uncertain function. The CDR3 spans 20 residues. Unmatched junction bases numbered 16, after V lost 0 bases and J lost 2 bases. Here the CDR3 reads CASSQSGDRGNSESPYEQYF. The CDR3 DNA reads as TGCGCCAGCAGTCAATCCGGGGACAGGGGAAATTCCGAGAGCCCCTACGAGCAGTACTTC.